The 17 T cell receptor beta chains in this list originate from one sample, sequenced in a study of immune cell composition in non-small cell lung cancer. The normal lung sample lay at least 3 cm, and maximally far, from the tumour. Assay used: immunoSEQ multiplex PCR; TCRdb lists only in-frame clones, some missing. The profile shows more than 3,500 clones, roughly 70% of them singletons. Sequencing was carried out using non-adjacent lung tissue. Every receptor here comes from a human donor with non-small cell lung cancer.

The CDR3 bases are TGTGCCAGCAGCCTTGAGCAGAGAGCAGGCAATGAGCAGTTCTTC. Translated: CASSLEQRAGNEQFF. The gene calls are TRBV11-2 and TRBJ2-1, with D unresolved. The CDR3 has 15 residues. V shed 5 bases and J shed 6 bases, with 17 bases lying between them. The V gene's germline CDR1 is SGHAT and CDR2 FQNNGV.

This clone has just a few counts. The chain combines TRBV5-5 with TRBJ1-1; unclear D gene. Germline V gene lookup returns CDR1 SGHKS and CDR2 YYEKEE (reference sequence). This CDR3 has 13 amino acids. With 4 bases removed from V and 0 bases from J, the gap between germline ends came to 7 bases. This CDR3 reads CASSLQMNTEAFF. CDR3 in DNA: TGTGCCAGCAGCCTCCAGATGAACACTGAAGCTTTCTTT. The entire variable domain, with the rest obtained from reference TRBV5-5 and TRBJ1-1, is as follows: DAGVTQSPTHLIKTRGQQVTLRCSPISGHKSVSWYQQVLGQGPQFIFQYYEKEERGRGNFPDRFSARQFPNYSSELNVNALLLGDSALYLCASSLQMNTEAFFGQGTRLTVV.

Only a few counts were recorded for this clone. The chain is built from TRBV6-5 and TRBJ2-2; D possibly corresponds to TRBD1 (6 bases). The CDR3 has 15 residues. Germline V CDR1 and CDR2: MNHEY, SVGAGI. With 4 bases removed from V and 4 bases from J, the gap between germline ends came to 13 bases. The CDR3 is CASSLHDRFTGELFF. DNA of the CDR3: TGTGCCAGCAGTTTACACGACAGGTTCACCGGGGAGCTGTTTTTT.

The chain carries TRBV28 and TRBJ1-1; 12 nucleotides match TRBD1. The junction had 5 bases not matched to a gene; V was cut back by 1 base and J by 11 bases. The CDR3 sequence is 14 residues long. Germline V gene sequence: CDR1 MDHEN, CDR2 SYDVKM. The chain's CDR3 is CASSLFLGQGAAFF. Written as DNA, the CDR3 is TGTGCCAGCAGTTTATTTTTGGGACAGGGGGCTGCTTTCTTT.

Written as DNA, the CDR3 is TGTGCCAGCAGCAATGGACAGAGAGAACCATCTGGGGCCAACGTCCTGACTTTC. The encoded protein is CASSNGQREPSGANVLTF. J is TRBJ2-6 and V is TRBV21-1; no DNA check was done on the table's D call, TRBD1. TRBV21-1 is a recognized pseudogene. This CDR3 region has 18 residues.

The chain employs TRBV6-1 and TRBJ2-3, with 11 positions matching TRBD2. J was trimmed by 4 bases and V by 6 bases; bases with no gene match: 6. CDR1 is MNHNS and CDR2 is SASEGT in the germline V gene. The CDR3 is made up of 15 amino acids. The CDR3 DNA reads TGTGCCAGCAGCATTAGCGGGGGGGCCGCAGATACGCAGTATTTT. Encoded protein: CASSISGGAADTQYF.

CDR3 DNA sequence: TGTGCCAGTAGTAGCCGACAGGGGTTCTACGAGCAGTACTTC. Its protein product is CASSSRQGFYEQYF. The rearrangement joins TRBV19 to TRBJ2-7; the match to TRBD1 covers 8 bases. Germline V CDR1 and CDR2: LNHDA, SQIVND (reference sequence). J was trimmed by 3 bases and V by 4 bases; bases with no gene match: 5. This CDR3 has 14 residues.

The chain uses TRBV6-1 and TRBJ2-5; 7 bases are a match to TRBD2. From germline, CDR1 is MNHNS and CDR2 SASEGT. The CDR3 spans 13 residues. Trimming removed 4 bases from V and 5 bases from J; junction bases left unmatched: 4. Here the CDR3 DNA reads TGTGCCAGCAGTGTTAACGGGGGGGAGACCCAGTACTTC. This encodes CASSVNGGETQYF.

With respect to this clone: The same CDR3 can be traced to other DNA sequences in this sample. V gene TRBV29-1 combines with J gene TRBJ2-7, with 8 bases aligning to TRBD1. Trimming took 1 base from V and 3 from J; bases not matched to a gene: 14. CDR3 length equals 17 residues. Germline CDR1 SQVTM, CDR2 ANQGSEA. CDR3 sequence reads: CSVEVLGPDRVRYEQYF. The CDR3 bases are TGCAGCGTTGAAGTCCTGGGTCCGGACAGGGTTCGCTACGAGCAGTACTTC.

The V call is TRBV6-1, the J call TRBJ1-6; D is unresolved. The CDR3 contains 14 residues. Trimming left V 9 bases short and J 2 bases short, with 11 bases between. Germline V lookup: CDR1 MNHNS, CDR2 SASEGT. The CDR3 region is CASGTAAYNSPLHF. As DNA, the CDR3 is TGTGCCAGTGGCACCGCCGCCTATAATTCACCCCTCCACTTT.

This sequence joins TRBV28 and TRBJ2-5; 7 positions match TRBD1. The germline CDR1 and CDR2 sequences are MDHEN and SYDVKM. The CDR3 has 16 amino acids. The V gene end was trimmed by 6 bases and the J gene end by 1 base; junction bases not matched to a gene: 11. The CDR3 sequence is CASSRQTGSLQETQYF. For the CDR3, the DNA is TGTGCCAGCAGCCGACAGACAGGGTCCCTCCAAGAGACCCAGTACTTC. Together with reference TRBV28 and TRBJ2-5, the CDR3 gives the full variable domain: DVKVTQSSRYLVKRTGEKVFLECVQDMDHENMFWYRQDPGLGLRLIYFSYDVKMKEKGDIPEGYSVSREKKERFSLILESASTNQTSMYLCASSRQTGSLQETQYFGPGTRLLVL.

The chain has TRBV6-1 and TRBJ1-5; D gene unclear. V lost 1 base and J 3 bases, leaving 10 bases between the germline ends. The CDR3 sequence is 15 residues long. Germline-derived CDR1 and CDR2 are MNHNS and SASEGT. The CDR3 sequence: CASSEGRHYNQPQHF. The CDR3 coding sequence is TGTGCCAGCAGTGAAGGTCGGCATTACAATCAGCCCCAGCATTTT.

The gene calls are TRBV4-2 and TRBJ1-6; 8 bases line up with TRBD1. CDR3 length: 17 amino acids. From germline, CDR1 is LGHNA and CDR2 YNFKEQ. The V gene end was trimmed by 0 bases and the J gene end by 7 bases; junction bases not matched to a gene: 8. In DNA form, the CDR3 reads TGTGCCAGCAGCCAAGAGTTGGAGACAGGGGAGAATTCACCCCTCCACTTT. Translated: CASSQELETGENSPLHF.

This clone showed up just a few times. The V and J genes are TRBV4-2 and TRBJ1-5; D is unclear. CDR1 and CDR2 from the germline V gene are LGHNA and YNFKEQ. Trimming left V 1 base short and J 0 bases short, with 10 bases between. The CDR3 sequence is 16 residues long. CDR3 sequence: CASSQGSGDSNQPQHF. The CDR3 coding sequence is TGTGCCAGCAGCCAAGGTTCAGGTGATAGCAATCAGCCCCAGCATTTT.

CDR3 bases: TGCAGCGTTGAAGATCACCTCGGTGTAAGGACCCAGTACTTC. This encodes CSVEDHLGVRTQYF. The chain is built from TRBV29-1 and TRBJ2-5, with D unresolved. CDR1 is SQVTM, CDR2 ANQGSEA, per germline. The length of the CDR3 is 14 residues. The V end lost 0 bases, the J end lost 7 bases, and 15 bases lay between the germline ends. The full variable domain, completed using reference TRBV29-1 and TRBJ2-5, is SAVISQKPSRDICQRGTSLTIQCQVDSQVTMMFWYRQQPGQSLTLIATANQGSEATYESGFVIDKFPISRPNLTFSTLTVSNMSPEDSSIYLCSVEDHLGVRTQYFGPGTRLLVL.

This clone has a single count. V usage is TRBV18 and J usage is TRBJ2-5; D may be TRBD2 (5 bases). Trimming cost V 5 bases and J 3 bases, with 10 bases left between them. The germline gives CDR1 KGHSH, CDR2 LQKENI. The CDR3 spans 13 residues. The CDR3 here is CASSTQEEETQYF. CDR3 DNA: TGTGCCAGCTCAACTCAGGAGGAAGAGACCCAGTACTTC.

CDR3 coding DNA: TGTGCCAGCAGCTTATTAGTAAGCTCGCTGGGCACTGAAGCTTTCTTT. Encoded protein: CASSLLVSSLGTEAFF. V is TRBV7-8 and J is TRBJ1-1; D is unresolved. This CDR3 comprises 16 residues. Trimming removed 2 bases at V and 4 bases at J, with 17 bases between. Germline V CDR1 and CDR2: SGHVS, FQNEAQ.